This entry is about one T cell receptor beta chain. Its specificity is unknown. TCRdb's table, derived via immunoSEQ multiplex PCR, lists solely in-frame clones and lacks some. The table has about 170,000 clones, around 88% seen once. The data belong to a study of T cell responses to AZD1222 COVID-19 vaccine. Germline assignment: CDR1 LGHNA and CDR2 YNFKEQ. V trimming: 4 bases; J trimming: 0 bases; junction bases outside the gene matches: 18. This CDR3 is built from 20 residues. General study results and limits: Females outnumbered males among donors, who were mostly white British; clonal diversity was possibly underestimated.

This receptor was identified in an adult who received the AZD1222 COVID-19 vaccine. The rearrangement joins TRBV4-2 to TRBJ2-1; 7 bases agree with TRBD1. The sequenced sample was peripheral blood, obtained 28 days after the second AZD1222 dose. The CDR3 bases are TGTGCCAGCAGCCCATCTACAGGGGCTGGGCCTGAAAGCTCCTACAATGAGCAGTTCTTC. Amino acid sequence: CASSPSTGAGPESSYNEQFF.